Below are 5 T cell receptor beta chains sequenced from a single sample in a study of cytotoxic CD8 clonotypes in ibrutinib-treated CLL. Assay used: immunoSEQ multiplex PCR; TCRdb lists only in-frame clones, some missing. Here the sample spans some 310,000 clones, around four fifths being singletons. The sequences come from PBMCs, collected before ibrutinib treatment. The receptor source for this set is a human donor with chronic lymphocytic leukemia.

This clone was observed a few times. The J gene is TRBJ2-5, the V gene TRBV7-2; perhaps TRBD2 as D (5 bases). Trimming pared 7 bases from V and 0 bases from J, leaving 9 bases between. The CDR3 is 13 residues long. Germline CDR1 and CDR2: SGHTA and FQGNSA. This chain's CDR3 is CASKRTYQETQYF. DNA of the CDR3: TGTGCCAGCAAAAGGACTTACCAAGAGACCCAGTACTTC.

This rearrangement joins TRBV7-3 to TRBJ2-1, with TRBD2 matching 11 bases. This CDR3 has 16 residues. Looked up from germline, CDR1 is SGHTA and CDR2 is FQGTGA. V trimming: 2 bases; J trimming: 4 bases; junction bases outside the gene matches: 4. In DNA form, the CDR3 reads TGTGCCAGCAGCTTATACGGGACTAGCGGTTACAATGAGCAGTTCTTC. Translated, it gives CASSLYGTSGYNEQFF.

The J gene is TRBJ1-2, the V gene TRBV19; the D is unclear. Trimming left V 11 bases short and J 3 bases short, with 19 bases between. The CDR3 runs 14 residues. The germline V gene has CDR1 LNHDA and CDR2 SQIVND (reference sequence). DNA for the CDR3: TGTGCCTGCTCGGACGGAGCCTTTTACTATGGCTACACCTTC. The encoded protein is CACSDGAFYYGYTF.

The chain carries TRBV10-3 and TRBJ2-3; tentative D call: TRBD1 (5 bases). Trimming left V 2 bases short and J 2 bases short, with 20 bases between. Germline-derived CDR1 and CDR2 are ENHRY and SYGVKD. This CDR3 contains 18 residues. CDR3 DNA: TGTGCCATCAGTGAGGGTCAGGGTCAGGCGAAGAACACAGATACGCAGTATTTT. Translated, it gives CAISEGQGQAKNTDTQYF.

Here the CDR3 DNA reads TGTGCCAGCAGCCCGCGGGACAGGGTCGAAGATGGCTACACCTTC. It specifies CASSPRDRVEDGYTF. The genes are TRBV4-2 and TRBJ1-2; 9 bases agree with TRBD1. The CDR3 runs 15 residues. With V trimmed by 4 bases and J by 6 bases, 9 bases remained unmatched. Germline CDR1 LGHNA, CDR2 YNFKEQ.